This T cell receptor (beta chain) was identified in a study of shared clonotypes between healthy human individuals. Assay: immunoSEQ multiplex PCR; the TCRdb copy retains only in-frame clones and omits some. The sample yields just over 2,000,000 clones, 85% to 95% seen once. With 2 bases clipped from V and 7 bases from J, the junction kept 3 bases outside the gene matches. This CDR3 has 13 residues. The germline V gene encodes CDR1 MNHEY and CDR2 SVGAGI. Worth noting for this clone: Its antigen remains unidentified.

Findings and limits, study-wide: Clonotypes which were not shared had lower generation probabilities than clonotypes that all four donors shared.

Positive CCR7 selection of CD45RO-negative cells yielded the naive CD8 cells, and terminally differentiated effector memory CD45RA+ cells were excluded. Sequenced input: naive CD8+ T cells sorted from blood. This receptor was obtained from a man aged 18 to 30 in good health. The rearrangement uses TRBV6-5 and TRBJ1-1; 8 bases fit TRBD1. The CDR3 DNA reads TGTGCCAGCAGTTACGGACAGGGCGATGAAGCTTTCTTT. Its translation is CASSYGQGDEAFF.